The rows below give T cell receptor beta chains drawn from one sample of a study of beta chain features in type 1 diabetes. Generated by immunoSEQ multiplex PCR, the TCRdb table keeps only in-frame clones and is missing some. The sample includes hundreds of thousands of clones, over 25% of them seen just once. Sample: naive CD4+ T cells from blood. The receptors derive from a man in his late teens or twenties in good health. The CDR3 runs from the conserved cysteine through the conserved F or W. D genes are given only for firm matches. A clone size is listed for some rows: how often the clone was seen (once, few, many), or a class if it is expanded.

D: TRBD2
length: 17
size: few
V: TRBV7-3
J: TRBJ2-1
CDR3: CASSLTDGLGSYNEQFF
DNA: TGTGCCAGCAGCCTAACGGATGGACTAGGTTCCTACAATGAGCAGTTCTTC

D: .
length: 12
size: few
V: TRBV29-1
J: TRBJ2-3
CDR3: CSVDPGPDTQYF
DNA: TGCAGCGTTGATCCCGGTCCAGATACGCAGTATTTT

D: .
length: 13
size: .
V: TRBV11-2
J: TRBJ2-1
CDR3: CASSLQGSNEQFF
DNA: TGTGCCAGCAGCTTACAGGGTAGTAATGAGCAGTTCTTC

D: .
length: 14
size: .
V: TRBV19
J: TRBJ2-7
CDR3: CASSIHRSSYEQYF
DNA: TGTGCCAGTAGTATCCACAGATCATCCTACGAGCAGTACTTC

D: TRBD1
length: 15
size: once
V: TRBV19
J: TRBJ1-1
CDR3: CASSGTGTRNTEAFF
DNA: TGTGCCAGTAGCGGGACAGGGACACGGAACACTGAAGCTTTCTTT

D: .
length: 15
size: .
V: TRBV4-2
J: TRBJ2-4
CDR3: CASSQEEGAGNIQYF
DNA: TGTGCCAGCAGCCAAGAGGAGGGGGCGGGAAACATTCAGTACTTC

D: TRBD1
length: 15
size: once
V: TRBV9
J: TRBJ2-7
CDR3: CASSATGQLYSEQYF
DNA: TGTGCCAGCAGCGCCACGGGACAGCTTTACTCCGAGCAGTACTTC

D: TRBD1
length: 12
size: .
V: TRBV14
J: TRBJ1-1
CDR3: CASSQTGGEAFF
DNA: TGTGCCAGCAGCCAGACAGGGGGCGAAGCTTTCTTT

D: .
length: 11
size: .
V: TRBV5-1
J: TRBJ2-7
CDR3: CASRRQNEQYF
DNA: TGCGCCAGCAGACGGCAGAACGAGCAGTACTTC

D: TRBD2
length: 19
size: .
V: TRBV13
J: TRBJ2-1
CDR3: CASSPPASGSLSSYNEQFF
DNA: TGTGCCAGCAGCCCCCCGGCTAGCGGGAGCCTTAGCTCCTACAATGAGCAGTTCTTC

D: .
length: 13
size: few
V: TRBV7-3
J: TRBJ2-1
CDR3: CASSPTAANEQFF
DNA: TGTGCCAGCAGTCCTACAGCGGCCAATGAGCAGTTCTTC

D: TRBD1
length: 16
size: .
V: TRBV19
J: TRBJ2-7
CDR3: CASTPSPGQGGHEQYF
DNA: TGTGCCAGTACTCCGTCACCGGGACAGGGCGGGCACGAGCAGTACTTC

D: .
length: 15
size: .
V: TRBV18
J: TRBJ1-3
CDR3: CASSPRAGSGNTIYF
DNA: TGTGCCAGCTCACCACGAGCGGGGTCTGGAAACACCATATATTTT

D: TRBD2
length: 15
size: .
V: TRBV7-9
J: TRBJ2-3
CDR3: CASRLTSGSTDTQYF
DNA: TGTGCCAGCAGGCTAACTAGCGGATCCACAGATACGCAGTATTTT

D: TRBD1
length: 14
size: .
V: TRBV27
J: TRBJ1-4
CDR3: CASSSGTGAEKLFF
DNA: TGTGCCAGCAGCTCCGGGACAGGGGCTGAAAAACTGTTTTTT

D: TRBD1
length: 16
size: once
V: TRBV6-1
J: TRBJ2-7
CDR3: CASSALGQVGSYEQYF
DNA: TGTGCCAGCAGTGCCTTAGGACAGGTCGGCTCCTACGAGCAGTACTTC

D: .
length: 16
size: few
V: TRBV15
J: TRBJ1-1
CDR3: CATSRGGRGSNTEAFF
DNA: TGTGCCACCAGCAGAGGTGGGCGAGGCTCGAACACTGAAGCTTTCTTT

D: .
length: 16
size: few
V: TRBV2
J: TRBJ2-1
CDR3: CASSYTRSSSYNEQFF
DNA: TGTGCCAGCAGTTACACCAGATCCAGCTCCTACAATGAGCAGTTCTTC

D: .
length: 12
size: .
V: TRBV19
J: TRBJ2-1
CDR3: CASSIAGERLFF
DNA: TGTGCCAGTAGTATAGCTGGCGAAAGGCTGTTCTTC

D: .
length: 12
size: .
V: TRBV7-9
J: TRBJ1-1
CDR3: CASSLVSTEAFF
DNA: TGTGCCAGCAGCTTAGTGAGCACTGAAGCTTTCTTT

D: .
length: 17
size: few
V: TRBV15
J: TRBJ1-5
CDR3: CATSRDSRVMGNQPQHF
DNA: TGTGCCACCAGCAGAGATTCAAGGGTAATGGGCAATCAGCCCCAGCATTTT

D: .
length: 16
size: .
V: TRBV18
J: TRBJ2-4
CDR3: CASSQLPSLAKNIQYF
DNA: TGTGCCAGCTCGCAACTACCCTCCCTAGCCAAAAACATTCAGTACTTC

D: .
length: 13
size: .
V: TRBV25-1
J: TRBJ2-2
CDR3: CASSDPLTGELFF
DNA: TGTGCCAGCAGTGATCCACTCACCGGGGAGCTGTTTTTT

D: .
length: 15
size: once
V: TRBV7-2
J: TRBJ2-2
CDR3: CASSLAPGLTGELFF
DNA: TGTGCCAGCAGCTTAGCCCCGGGACTCACCGGGGAGCTGTTTTTT

D: TRBD1
length: 15
size: .
V: TRBV7-2
J: TRBJ1-1
CDR3: CASSPKGQMNTEAFF
DNA: TGTGCCAGCAGCCCGAAGGGACAGATGAACACTGAAGCTTTCTTT

D: TRBD1
length: 14
size: few
V: TRBV30
J: TRBJ1-1
CDR3: CAWSVFDRGAEAFF
DNA: TGTGCCTGGAGTGTCTTCGACAGGGGTGCTGAAGCTTTCTTT

D: TRBD2
length: 16
size: once
V: TRBV7-2
J: TRBJ2-1
CDR3: CASSLAGRESYNEQFF
DNA: TGTGCCAGCAGCTTAGCCGGGAGGGAGTCCTACAATGAGCAGTTCTTC

D: .
length: 15
size: .
V: TRBV30
J: TRBJ1-2
CDR3: CAWRVGTGFNYGYTF
DNA: TGTGCCTGGAGGGTAGGAACAGGGTTTAACTATGGCTACACCTTC

D: .
length: 14
size: .
V: TRBV11-1
J: TRBJ2-1
CDR3: CASSLELVGNEQFF
DNA: TGTGCCAGCAGCTTAGAACTAGTTGGTAATGAGCAGTTCTTC

D: .
length: 15
size: few
V: TRBV30
J: TRBJ1-4
CDR3: CAWSVQGGVAEKLFF
DNA: TGTGCCTGGAGTGTACAAGGAGGGGTAGCGGAAAAACTGTTTTTT

D: .
length: 13
size: .
V: TRBV30
J: TRBJ1-1
CDR3: CAWSVGEYTEAFF
DNA: TGTGCCTGGAGTGTAGGGGAGTACACTGAAGCTTTCTTT

D: TRBD1
length: 14
size: .
V: TRBV7-9
J: TRBJ2-4
CDR3: CASSSLGQAHIQYF
DNA: TGTGCCAGCAGCTCTCTGGGACAGGCACACATTCAGTACTTC

D: .
length: 11
size: few
V: TRBV20-1
J: TRBJ2-1
CDR3: CSASPRNEQFF
DNA: TGCAGTGCTTCCCCTCGCAATGAGCAGTTCTTC

D: .
length: 15
size: few
V: TRBV7-9
J: TRBJ2-1
CDR3: CASRPPKSSYNEQFF
DNA: TGTGCCAGCAGACCTCCGAAGAGCTCCTACAATGAGCAGTTCTTC

D: TRBD2
length: 18
size: few
V: TRBV4-3
J: TRBJ2-3
CDR3: CASSQDLLGLAGPHTQYF
DNA: TGCGCCAGCAGCCAAGATCTTTTGGGACTAGCGGGACCCCATACGCAGTATTTT

D: .
length: 14
size: .
V: TRBV6-1
J: TRBJ1-2
CDR3: CASSEGIGGYGYTF
DNA: TGTGCCAGCAGTGAAGGGATTGGAGGGTATGGCTACACCTTC

D: TRBD2
length: 19
size: .
V: TRBV7-9
J: TRBJ2-1
CDR3: CASSLSSGRAGSSYNEQFF
DNA: TGTGCCAGCAGCTTAAGCAGCGGGAGGGCCGGAAGCTCCTACAATGAGCAGTTCTTC

D: TRBD1
length: 14
size: few
V: TRBV18
J: TRBJ2-7
CDR3: CASSPNRGSYEQYF
DNA: TGTGCCAGCTCACCCAACAGGGGTTCCTACGAGCAGTACTTC

D: .
length: 13
size: few
V: TRBV30
J: TRBJ2-3
CDR3: CAWSVRVPDTQYF
DNA: TGTGCCTGGAGTGTAAGGGTTCCAGATACGCAGTATTTT

D: .
length: 14
size: .
V: TRBV7-9
J: TRBJ2-1
CDR3: CASSLASVYNEQFF
DNA: TGTGCCAGCAGCTTGGCTAGCGTCTACAATGAGCAGTTCTTC

D: TRBD2
length: 16
size: .
V: TRBV4-1
J: TRBJ2-1
CDR3: CASSHPSGRVSNEQFF
DNA: TGCGCCAGCAGCCACCCAAGCGGGAGGGTCTCCAATGAGCAGTTCTTC

D: .
length: 14
size: few
V: TRBV5-1
J: TRBJ2-3
CDR3: CASSMDGEGDTQYF
DNA: TGCGCCAGCAGCATGGACGGAGAGGGCGATACGCAGTATTTT

D: .
length: 11
size: .
V: TRBV7-9
J: TRBJ2-5
CDR3: CASSLKETQYF
DNA: TGTGCCAGCAGCTTAAAAGAGACCCAGTACTTC

D: TRBD2
length: 17
size: .
V: TRBV30
J: TRBJ2-1
CDR3: CAWSVGSGIATYNEQFF
DNA: TGTGCCTGGAGTGTAGGTAGCGGGATCGCAACCTACAATGAGCAGTTCTTC

D: TRBD1
length: 17
size: .
V: TRBV2
J: TRBJ2-7
CDR3: CASRPGQGGTGSYEQYF
DNA: TGTGCCAGCAGGCCGGGACAGGGGGGTACCGGATCGTACGAGCAGTACTTC

D: .
length: 14
size: .
V: TRBV7-2
J: TRBJ2-7
CDR3: CASSLERQAHEQYF
DNA: TGTGCCAGCAGCTTAGAGCGGCAGGCCCACGAGCAGTACTTC

D: TRBD2
length: 15
size: .
V: TRBV5-1
J: TRBJ2-1
CDR3: CASSRGLADYNEQFF
DNA: TGCGCCAGCAGCCGGGGACTAGCGGACTACAATGAGCAGTTCTTC

D: TRBD1
length: 15
size: .
V: TRBV5-1
J: TRBJ2-5
CDR3: CASSLVDRVSETQYF
DNA: TGCGCCAGCAGCTTGGTAGACAGGGTGAGCGAGACCCAGTACTTC